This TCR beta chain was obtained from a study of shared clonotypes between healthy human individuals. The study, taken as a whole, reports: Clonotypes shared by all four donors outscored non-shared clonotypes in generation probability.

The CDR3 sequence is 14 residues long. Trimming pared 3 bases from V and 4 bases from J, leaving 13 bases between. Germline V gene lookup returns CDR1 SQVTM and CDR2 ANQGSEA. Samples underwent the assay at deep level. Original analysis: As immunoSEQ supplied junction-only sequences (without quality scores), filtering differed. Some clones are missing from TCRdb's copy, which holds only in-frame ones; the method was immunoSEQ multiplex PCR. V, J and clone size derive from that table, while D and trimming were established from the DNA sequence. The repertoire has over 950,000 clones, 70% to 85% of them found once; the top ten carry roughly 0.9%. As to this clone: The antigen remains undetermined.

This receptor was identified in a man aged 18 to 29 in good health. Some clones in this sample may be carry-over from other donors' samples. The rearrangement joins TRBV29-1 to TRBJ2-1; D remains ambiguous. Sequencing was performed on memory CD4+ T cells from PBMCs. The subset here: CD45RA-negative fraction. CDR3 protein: CSVEAGAGYNEQFF. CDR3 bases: TGCAGCGTTGAGGCAGGAGCCGGGTACAATGAGCAGTTCTTC.